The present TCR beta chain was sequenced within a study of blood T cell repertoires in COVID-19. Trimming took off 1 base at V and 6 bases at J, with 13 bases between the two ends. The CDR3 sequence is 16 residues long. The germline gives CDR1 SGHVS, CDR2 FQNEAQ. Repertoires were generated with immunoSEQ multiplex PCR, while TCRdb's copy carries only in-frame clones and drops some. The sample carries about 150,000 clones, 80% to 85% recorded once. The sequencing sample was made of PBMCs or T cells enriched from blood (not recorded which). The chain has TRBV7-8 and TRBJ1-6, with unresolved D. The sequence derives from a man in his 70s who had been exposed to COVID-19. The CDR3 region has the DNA TGTGCCAGCAGCTTAGGAAGAGGGCAAGCTAATTCACCCCTCCACTTT. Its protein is CASSLGRGQANSPLHF.